The 18 T cell receptor beta chains reported below all come from one sample, sequenced in a study of blood T cell repertoires in COVID-19 (dated by TCRdb to 2018 to 2020). The library was built by means of the immunoSEQ multiplex PCR assay. TCRdb mirrors the immuneACCESS table, restricted to in-frame sequences. Some clones are absent from its copies; in checked studies, under half trace to an unresolved V gene, and the reason for the others is unknown. This sample comprises 150,000 to 200,000 clones, around 82% of them detected only once. Clones ranked in the top ten supply roughly 7% of the sample. The sequenced sample was PBMCs or T cells enriched from blood (not recorded which). These receptors came from a man aged 40-49 years who had recovered from COVID-19.

A few counts support this clone. The V and J genes are TRBV19 and TRBJ1-1; D possibly corresponds to TRBD1 (5 bases). Germline V lookup: CDR1 LNHDA, CDR2 SQIVND (reference sequence). The CDR3 covers 13 residues. With 5 bases removed from V and 0 bases from J, the gap between germline ends came to 7 bases. For the CDR3, the DNA is TGTGCCAGTAGTTCGACAGTGAACACTGAAGCTTTCTTT. Amino acid sequence: CASSSTVNTEAFF.

The J gene is TRBJ2-3, the V gene TRBV19; 7 bases line up with TRBD1. With 3 bases clipped from V and 6 bases from J, the junction kept 6 bases outside the gene matches. This CDR3 comprises 14 residues. Germline lookup yields CDR1 LNHDA and CDR2 SQIVND (reference sequence). The DNA of the CDR3 is TGTGCCAGTAGTATTAACAGGGGTTCCGATACGCAGTATTTT. Translated, it gives CASSINRGSDTQYF.

This clone was recorded once. The V gene is TRBV4-3, the J gene TRBJ2-5; 15 nucleotides match TRBD2. Germline CDR1 reads LGHNA; CDR2 reads YSLEER. The junction had 11 bases not matched to a gene; V was cut back by 2 bases and J by 1 base. The CDR3 consists of 20 residues. In DNA form, the CDR3 reads TGCGCCAGCAGCCAAAACGCCGGGACTAGCGGGGGGACTCTCCAAGAGACCCAGTACTTC. Its translation is CASSQNAGTSGGTLQETQYF.

In nucleotides, the CDR3 is TGTGCCAGCAGCTTTAAGGGGGCGTCCCAAGGCGGGGAGCTGTTTTTT. It is translated as CASSFKGASQGGELFF. This chain joins TRBV7-3 and TRBJ2-2; 7 bases agree with TRBD1. The CDR3 spans 16 residues. Germline lookup yields CDR1 SGHTA and CDR2 FQGTGA. Trimming removed 3 bases from V and 7 bases from J; junction bases left unmatched: 11.

The rearrangement joins TRBV5-6 to TRBJ2-1; TRBD2 aligns across 8 bases. CDR3 length: 16 amino acids. The germline gives CDR1 SGHDT, CDR2 YYEEEE. With 2 bases clipped from V and 9 bases from J, the junction kept 13 bases outside the gene matches. The CDR3 is CASSFVAGSLHGEQFF. The CDR3 bases are TGTGCCAGCAGCTTCGTAGCGGGGTCCCTTCACGGTGAGCAGTTCTTC.

The chain employs TRBV18 and TRBJ1-2; 8 positions agree with TRBD1. The germline V gene has CDR1 KGHSH and CDR2 LQKENI. Trimming at V came to 3 bases and at J to 6 bases, leaving 6 bases not matched to a gene. The CDR3 contains 14 residues. CDR3 sequence: CASSPRQGLDGYTF. The CDR3, as DNA: TGTGCCAGCTCACCTCGACAGGGGTTGGATGGCTACACCTTC.

The chain uses TRBV28 and TRBJ2-5; no clear D. Germline CDR1 is MDHEN and CDR2 is SYDVKM. Trimming took off 7 bases at V and 4 bases at J, with 7 bases between the two ends. The CDR3 loop spans 11 amino acids. CDR3 region: CASNQLETQYF. Written as DNA, the CDR3 is TGTGCCAGCAATCAATTAGAGACCCAGTACTTC.

The chain recombines TRBV19 with TRBJ1-1; no clear D gene. The CDR3 totals 15 residues. CDR1 is LNHDA, CDR2 SQIVND, per germline (reference sequence). The ends were cut back, 3 bases at V and 1 base at J, with 12 bases in the middle. CDR3 DNA sequence: TGTGCCAGTAGTATCGAGGGTTGGGCGAACACTGAAGCTTTCTTT. Amino acids: CASSIEGWANTEAFF.

The chain joins TRBV4-2 to TRBJ2-7; 10 bases align to TRBD1. With 0 bases clipped from V and 4 bases from J, the junction kept 3 bases outside the gene matches. This CDR3 comprises 15 residues. Germline V gene data show CDR1 as LGHNA and CDR2 as YNFKEQ. The chain's CDR3 is CASSQEGTGVYEQYF. Written as DNA, the CDR3 is TGTGCCAGCAGCCAAGAGGGGACAGGGGTGTACGAGCAGTACTTC.

The chain couples TRBV5-6 to TRBJ1-3; TRBD1 matches 7 bases. This CDR3 is built from 15 residues. Germline-derived CDR1 and CDR2 are SGHDT and YYEEEE. V dropped 3 bases and J dropped 4; count of bases not matched to a gene: 7. CDR3 coding DNA: TGTGCCAGCAGCTCGAGGGGGCACTCCGGAAACACCATATATTTT. This codes for CASSSRGHSGNTIYF.

The chain employs TRBV10-3 and TRBJ1-5, with 7 bases fitting TRBD1. Losses at the gene ends were 2 bases for V and 12 bases for J; bases not matched to a gene: 10. The germline gives CDR1 ENHRY, CDR2 SYGVKD. CDR3 length: 14 amino acids. CDR3 bases: TGTGCCATCAGTGAGGAGCTCAGGGGGGCCAACCAGCATTTT. This gives the protein CAISEELRGANQHF.

The rearrangement links TRBV5-4 to TRBJ2-1, with 8 nucleotides matching TRBD1. The germline V gene encodes CDR1 SGHNT and CDR2 YYREEE (reference sequence). The CDR3 is made up of 16 amino acids. V shed 3 bases and J 3 bases; nucleotides not matched to a gene: 8. CDR3 sequence (DNA): TGTGCCAGCAGCTCGTCGACAGGGGCGAACTACAATGAGCAGTTCTTC. It is translated as CASSSSTGANYNEQFF.

This sequence joins TRBV19 and TRBJ2-7, with unresolved D. The germline V gene has CDR1 LNHDA and CDR2 SQIVND (reference sequence). The ends were cut back, 3 bases at V and 1 base at J, with 7 bases in the middle. The CDR3 sequence is 13 residues long. CDR3 amino acids: CASSIVTSYEQYF. The CDR3 DNA follows: TGTGCCAGTAGTATTGTAACATCCTACGAGCAGTACTTC.

The chain uses TRBV13 and TRBJ1-3; TRBD1 is a possible D gene (5 bases). The V and J ends lost 0 bases and 2 bases respectively, with 11 bases between them. The germline V gene has CDR1 PRHDT and CDR2 FYEKMQ (reference sequence). CDR3 length: 16 amino acids. The CDR3 spells CASSLGPRGTGNTIYF. CDR3 nucleotide sequence: TGTGCCAGCAGCTTAGGACCCCGGGGGACTGGAAACACCATATATTTT.

The DNA of the CDR3 is TGTGCCAGCAGCTACAGGGACTATGGCTACACCTTC. This sequence encodes CASSYRDYGYTF. V and J are TRBV5-4 and TRBJ1-2; weak D call: TRBD1 (6 bases). The CDR3 spans 12 residues. Germline loops: CDR1 SGHNT, CDR2 YYREEE (reference sequence). Trimming cost V 3 bases and J 3 bases, with 6 bases left between them.

V usage is TRBV28 and J usage is TRBJ2-4; 7 bases match TRBD1. CDR3 length: 16 residues. CDR1 is MDHEN, CDR2 SYDVKM, per germline. Unmatched junction bases numbered 9, after V lost 7 bases and J lost 0 bases. The CDR3, as DNA: TGTGCCAGCAAAAACACAGGGGTTGTAGCCAAAAACATTCAGTACTTC. Protein sequence: CASKNTGVVAKNIQYF. The complete variable domain, with remaining parts taken from reference TRBV28 and TRBJ2-4, reads DVKVTQSSRYLVKRTGEKVFLECVQDMDHENMFWYRQDPGLGLRLIYFSYDVKMKEKGDIPEGYSVSREKKERFSLILESASTNQTSMYLCASKNTGVVAKNIQYFGAGTRLSVL.

This chain connects TRBV5-4 to TRBJ1-1; D not certain. V was clipped by 5 bases and J by 2 bases, with 10 bases between them. The CDR3 covers 13 residues. The germline V gene has CDR1 SGHNT and CDR2 YYREEE (reference sequence). Here the CDR3 DNA reads TGTGCCAGCAGACATGAATCCAACACTGAAGCTTTCTTT. Protein: CASRHESNTEAFF. Looking up the rest from reference TRBV5-4 and TRBJ1-1 gives the full variable domain: ETGVTQSPTHLIKTRGQQVTLRCSSQSGHNTVSWYQQALGQGPQFIFQYYREEENGRGNFPPRFSGLQFPNYSSELNVNALELDDSALYLCASRHESNTEAFFGQGTRLTVV.

The table lists this clone with a count of one. V gene TRBV7-9 combines with J gene TRBJ1-5; a weak D match, TRBD1 (5 bases). Germline CDR1 and CDR2: SEHNR and FQNEAQ (reference sequence). V was cut by 4 bases and J by 5 bases, with 12 bases left in between. The CDR3 is 14 residues long. Written as DNA, the CDR3 is TGTGCCAGCAGCTCCGCAGGGAACGATCAGCCCCAGCATTTT. Translation: CASSSAGNDQPQHF.